A single sample is the source of the 15 T cell receptor beta chains below, sequenced in a study of T cell repertoires in cytomegalovirus infection. TCRdb re-called the reads through MiXCR, storing one row per CDR3 protein. The data show about 46,000 distinct CDR3 sequences, roughly 19% seen once. These receptors have no known antigen. The material sequenced was CD8+ T cells from cultured PBMCs, taken from culture after CMV antigen stimulation. These receptors were collected from a human donor in good health (CMV status not recorded). Some clones in this sample may be carry-over from other donors' samples.

The rearrangement joins TRBV29-1 to TRBJ1-1; D is undetermined. Trimming shortened V by 6 bases and J by 7 bases, and 9 bases separated the two germline ends. Germline CDR1 is SQVTM and CDR2 is ANQGSEA. The CDR3 length is 10 residues. CDR3 DNA sequence: TGCAGCGTCCGACCTTTTGAAGCTTTCTTT. Encoded protein: CSVRPFEAFF. The variable domain in full, completed from reference TRBV29-1 and TRBJ1-1, reads SAVISQKPSRDICQRGTSLTIQCQVDSQVTMMFWYRQQPGQSLTLIATANQGSEATYESGFVIDKFPISRPNLTFSTLTVSNMSPEDSSIYLCSVRPFEAFFGQGTRLTVV.

The chain joins TRBV3-1 to TRBJ2-1, with TRBD2 matching 14 bases. The CDR3 sequence is 19 residues long. Germline CDR1 LGHDT, CDR2 YNNKEL (reference sequence). J lost 3 bases, V lost 0 bases, and 7 bases had no gene match. DNA of the CDR3: TGTGCCAGCAGCCAAGATCAGGGGACTAGCGGGAGTATCTACAATGAGCAGTTCTTC. It encodes CASSQDQGTSGSIYNEQFF.

This clonotype was counted between two and nine times. V usage is TRBV7-9 and J usage is TRBJ2-1, with D perhaps matching TRBD2 (8 bases). CDR3 size: 15 residues. The germline V and J ends were trimmed by 5 bases and 10 bases, with 21 bases remaining between them. Germline V gene lookup returns CDR1 SEHNR and CDR2 FQNEAQ (reference sequence). The CDR3 DNA sequence: TGTGCCAGCAGCGGGCGGGGGGAGGGGGCGCGAGAGCAGTTCTTC. Amino acid sequence: CASSGRGEGAREQFF.

This clonotype has a single count. The rearrangement uses TRBV6-5 and TRBJ2-2; D ambiguous. Trimming stripped 7 bases from V and 5 bases from J, with 8 bases between. This CDR3 has 12 amino acids. Germline CDR1 MNHEY, CDR2 SVGAGI. The CDR3 region is CASNPGTGELFF. CDR3 nucleotide sequence: TGTGCCAGCAACCCTGGGACCGGGGAGCTGTTTTTT.

This clonotype was recorded a few times. The DNA of the CDR3 is TGTGCCAGCAGCCACCGGGACAGTGAGACCCAGTACTTC. Its translation: CASSHRDSETQYF. This chain links TRBV7-8 with TRBJ2-5; 7 nucleotides match TRBD1. V gave up 5 bases and J gave up 5 bases; unmatched junction bases: 5. This CDR3 is 13 amino acids long. Germline CDR1 SGHVS, CDR2 FQNEAQ.

This clonotype has a count of ten or more. The chain recombines TRBV7-9 with TRBJ2-5, with D possibly called TRBD1 or TRBD2 (5 bases each). Germline CDR1 reads SEHNR; CDR2 reads FQNEAQ (reference sequence). Trimming removed 2 bases at V and 5 bases at J, with 21 bases between. CDR3 length: 17 residues. CDR3 coding DNA: TGTGCCAGCAGCTTACTAGGGGACCCTGTACAATATGAGACCCAGTACTTC. Translating it yields CASSLLGDPVQYETQYF.

The chain is built from TRBV20-1 and TRBJ2-5; 11 bases are a match to TRBD1. Per the germline V gene, CDR1 is DFQATT and CDR2 is SNEGSKA (reference sequence). The length of the CDR3 is 15 residues. V trimming: 6 bases; J trimming: 0 bases; junction bases outside the gene matches: 6. CDR3 DNA sequence: TGCAGTGCGCGGGACAGGGGGACCTACCAAGAGACCCAGTACTTC. It specifies CSARDRGTYQETQYF.

This clonotype was recorded many times. The chain has TRBV9 and TRBJ2-7; D perhaps matches TRBD1 (5 bases). The CDR3 runs to 15 residues. V dropped 4 bases and J dropped 3 bases, with 17 bases sitting between them. Germline V gives CDR1 SGDLS, CDR2 YYNGEE. The CDR3 DNA is TGTGCCAGCAGCTTACAGCAGGGAAGTTACTACGAGCAGTACTTC. Its translation is CASSLQQGSYYEQYF.

In the case of this clonotype: A much larger clonotype is one base distant, so this may be a read error. The rearrangement uses TRBV4-3 and TRBJ2-3; 8 bases map to TRBD2. The CDR3 has 16 residues. Germline CDR1 LGHNA, CDR2 YSLEER. With V trimmed by 0 bases and J by 4 bases, 6 bases remained unmatched. CDR3 bases: TGCGCCAGCAGCCAAGATGCTAGCGGGTCCGCAGATACGCAGTATTTT. This codes for CASSQDASGSADTQYF.

This chain uses TRBV4-3 with TRBJ2-2; 9 nucleotides align to TRBD2. The CDR3 is 18 amino acids. Germline CDR1 is LGHNA and CDR2 is YSLEER. V lost 2 bases, J lost 3 bases, and 10 bases stayed unmatched. CDR3 sequence reads: CASSQNEGTSWDTGELFF. Here the CDR3 DNA reads TGCGCCAGCAGCCAAAACGAAGGGACTAGCTGGGACACCGGGGAGCTGTTTTTT.

At least ten counts were recorded for this clonotype. The chain recombines TRBV4-1 with TRBJ2-5; D possibly corresponds to TRBD2 (6 bases). CDR1 MGHRA and CDR2 YSYEKL come from the germline V gene. The CDR3 totals 14 residues. V lost 1 base, J lost 3 bases, and 9 bases lay in between. For the CDR3, the DNA is TGCGCCAGCAGCCAAGGGATAGCGGAAGAGACCCAGTACTTC. Its protein is CASSQGIAEETQYF.

At least ten counts were recorded for this clonotype. The chain links TRBV7-2 to TRBJ2-2; the D gene could be TRBD1 or TRBD2 (8 bases each). Trimming stripped 1 base from V and 8 bases from J, with 23 bases between. The CDR3 runs 18 residues. CDR1 and CDR2 (germline): SGHTA, FQGNSA. The CDR3 region is CASSLEQGGLDSTGELFF. The CDR3 nucleotides read TGTGCCAGCAGCTTAGAACAGGGGGGACTAGACTCAACTGGGGAGCTGTTTTTT.

This clonotype was recorded at least ten times. V is TRBV28 and J is TRBJ2-7; 10 bases fit TRBD1. Germline CDR1 is MDHEN and CDR2 is SYDVKM. The V gene end was trimmed by 5 bases and the J gene end by 2 bases; junction bases not matched to a gene: 9. The CDR3 loop spans 16 amino acids. CDR3 sequence: CASSPQTGGVTYEQYF. The CDR3 DNA reads TGTGCCAGCAGTCCGCAGACAGGGGGCGTAACCTACGAGCAGTACTTC.

This clonotype was found many times. The chain carries TRBV12-3 or TRBV12-4 and TRBJ2-4; 10 bases align to TRBD2. V shed 6 bases, J shed 9 bases, and the junction held 8 bases outside the gene matches. This CDR3 contains 14 residues. The CDR3: CASSASGGGGIQYF. The CDR3 DNA reads TGTGCCAGCAGCGCCAGCGGGGGGGGTGGCATTCAGTACTTC.

This clonotype was seen ten or more times. The genes are TRBV4-3 and TRBJ2-1, with D unclear. Deletions cut 0 bases from V and 2 bases from J, with 8 bases between. The germline V gene has CDR1 LGHNA and CDR2 YSLEER. The CDR3 totals 15 residues. CDR3 region: CASSQDRAAYNEQFF. CDR3 nucleotides: TGCGCCAGCAGCCAAGATAGGGCCGCCTACAATGAGCAGTTCTTC.